The entry below describes one T cell receptor beta chain. The target antigen is unknown. These data are taken from a study of CD8 T cells in Susac syndrome. Reverse transcription of about 0.45 to 1 ug RNA used random hexamers. TCRdb re-analysed the immunoSEQ multiplex PCR reads in MiXCR, keeping a single row per CDR3 protein. The repertoire includes about 83,000 distinct CDR3 sequences, about 96% of them detected once, and roughly 0.44% sits in the top ten. Germline CDR1 is DFQATT and CDR2 is SNEGSKA (reference sequence). With 0 bases clipped from V and 1 base from J, the junction kept 5 bases outside the gene matches. This CDR3 region has 16 residues. Study-wide points: Susac syndrome CD8+ repertoires were clonally expanded, most strongly in CD8+ TEMRA cells.

Sequenced sample: CD8+ T cells from PBMCs. The receptor's source is a human donor with Susac syndrome. V and J are TRBV20-1 and TRBJ2-7; 11 bases map to TRBD2. CDR3 DNA sequence: TGCAGTGCTAGAGAACCGGGACTAGCGGCATCCTACGAGCAGTACGTC. This translates into CSAREPGLAASYEQYV.